This T cell receptor beta chain appears in the sequencing data of a study of cytomegalovirus exposure and HLA in healthy donors (dated by TCRdb to the late 2010s). About the study as a whole: According to an earlier analysis of 587 of the donors, 200 million or so T cells yielded over 100 million unique TCR beta sequences and around 300 Gb of sequence data. The study used immunosequencing to profile the T cell repertoires of several hundred subjects and linked those repertoires to cytomegalovirus serostatus. The genetic ancestry cluster associated with self-reported Caucasian donors included 65% to 90% of the roughly 360 genotyped donors. To predict cytomegalovirus infection status, the study combined high-throughput TCR immunosequencing, statistical association of individual TCRs with disease status, and machine learning. An early release covering roughly 640 HLA-typed donors comprised approximately 300 gigabases of sequencing data and approximately 85 million unique TCR sequences. Along with the approximately 700-subject first cohort, a separate validation cohort of over 90 different subjects was used. Typing coverage varied by locus: 629-630 donors for A, B, C, DRB1 and DQB1; roughly 510 for DQA1; more than 600 for DPA1; approximately 490 for DPB1. A later genetic analysis used genome-wide SNP genotypes for about 65% of the roughly 700 donors, treating that subset as a discovery cohort. HLA typing covered class I and class II loci at four-digit resolution. To decide whether each TCR beta V gene segment behaved as functional or pseudogenic, an earlier analysis of some 600 of the donors relied on high-throughput TCR beta sequencing. Every repertoire in the discovery cohort had been generated on one and the same sequencing platform. Donor age, sex, ethnicity and CMV serostatus were compiled alongside the repertoire data. In a later analysis, previously published TCR beta repertoires from about 640 donors were re-analyzed and high-resolution HLA genotyping was added so that TCR occurrence patterns could be studied. Several DR-DQ haplotypes were handled as single units for association and clustering because linkage in the cohort was strong. Rather than drawing on any new phenotypic data, the later analysis identified candidate immune exposures from TCR beta sequences and the way those sequences occurred across donors. Among about 360 genotyped donors of the cohort, an average of around 240,000 unique TCR beta nucleotide sequences were sequenced per donor, approximately 20% of them non-productive. The study aimed to test whether signatures of past pathogen exposure could be identified by cataloging public T cell receptors.

To note about this clone: Its recognized antigen is unknown. There are no base qualities to consult, and no much larger clone falls within one base.

CDR1 and CDR2 (LNHDA, SQIVND) derive from the germline V gene (reference sequence). Clipping removes 5 bases from V and 4 bases from J, with 14 as the unmatched junction base count. The CDR3, from cysteine to phenylalanine, totals 17 residues. Here the CDR3 DNA is all that survives: 51 bases in frame from base 1. Library creation used the immunoSEQ multiplex PCR assay. For the multiplex PCR, a mixture combining 60 forward primers for TCR Vbeta segments and 13 reverse primers for TCR Jbeta segments was used. A multiplex PCR assay on genomic DNA amplified the CDR3 region of rearranged TCR beta genes. The Illumina HiSeq System was used to sequence the amplified TCR beta libraries as 87-base-pair reads. The study's processing was this. A later analysis counted about 76 million unique TCR beta chains across the 700 or so repertoires, and some 11 million of these chains were shared by at least two donors. To remove PCR and sequencing errors, raw reads were error-corrected and collapsed into unique sequences using a nearest-neighbor algorithm that merged closely related sequences. Alignment of CDR3 sequences to IMGT reference sequences was used to assign V, D and J gene segments. For a sequence to be retained, at least a six-nucleotide match to both a V gene segment and a J gene segment was required. A rearrangement counted as productive if the CDR3 had no stop codons and remained in frame with V and J, and every other rearrangement counted as non-productive. CDR3 was defined by IMGT convention, running from the second conserved V-encoded cysteine to the conserved J-encoded phenylalanine. The earlier analysis of about 640 of the donors excluded any sequence lacking an unambiguous match to a single V gene segment. An earlier analysis of 587 of the donors called V segments functional above 56.7% productive rearrangements and segregating when the between-donor standard deviation exceeded 5%. A statistical classification framework was built to diagnose cytomegalovirus status from the catalog of TCR beta chain sequences. V and J gene assignment, in a later analysis, came from comparing TCR nucleotide sequences with IMGT/GENE-DB human TR gene sequences. A later analysis assigned CDR3 sequences and most-parsimonious VDJ recombination scenarios with the TCRdist pipeline. In a later analysis, each TCR beta chain was defined by its CDR3 amino acid sequence together with its V-gene family, and reads without a unique V-gene family were excluded. As a way to deal with suspected cross-contamination and a sequencing artifact, a later analysis dropped hundreds of nucleotide sequences that were highly shared and had low generation probability. In a later analysis, a clonal expansion index was calculated for each public chain from normalized within-repertoire ranks of inferred template counts. Generation probabilities in a later analysis came from a VDJ recombination model fitted to out-of-frame rearrangements, and those results were checked against IGoR. In a later analysis, TCR-TCR, TCR-HLA and TCR-CMV co-occurrence was scored with hypergeometric tests, and a repertoire-size bias correction was applied to TCR pairs. In a later analysis, false discovery rates were estimated by permuting HLA or CMV assignments 20 times. A later analysis grouped co-occurring TCRs with DBSCAN, adding TCRdist sequence similarity when clustering within HLA-allele-positive subsets. Repertoires with fewer than 30,000 or more than 120,000 public chains were left out of co-occurrence clustering, as were about five repertoires with anomalous nucleotide sharing. TCRdb's version of the immuneACCESS table is confined to in-frame rearrangements and falls short of the full clone set. An unresolved V gene accounts for under half of the shortfall where checked; the remainder is of unknown origin. V and J calls and clone size are as listed in that table; D and trimming were resolved from the DNA. Within this sample are roughly 120,000 clones, with roughly four fifths of them counted one time only. Clones ranked in the top ten supply around 11% of the sample.

The cohort comprised 550 to 700 healthy bone marrow donors. At the time of sampling, every cohort member was nominally healthy, though immune exposures that went unrecorded were likely present. The donor tested CMV seropositive and was one of the 289 seropositive cohort members. A peripheral blood sample was collected from each donor, and TCR beta sequencing was performed on peripheral blood mononuclear cells. Genomic DNA was extracted from the blood cell samples with the Qiagen DNeasy Blood Extraction Kit. Overall results and qualifications from the work: A later analysis found that TCR association rates varied across HLA loci, with DRB1 alleles showing the most associated TCRs and HLA-C alleles the fewest. A later genetic analysis reported fewer N-insertions in productive TCRs among donors in an Asian-associated ancestry cluster than the approximately 700-donor mean. Most TCR sequences were seen in very few donors, while some public TCRs were found in many individuals. Correlated functional status among segregating V segments might reflect linkage disequilibrium, but an unknown experimental factor could not be ruled out. Strong co-occurrence of HLA alleles, especially DR and DQ, made assigning TCR associations to individual alleles difficult. A later analysis found that most CMV-associated TCR beta chains appeared HLA-restricted, with HLA associations seemingly driven largely by CMV exposure. A later genetic analysis associated a missense DCLRE1C variant with V-gene and J-gene trimming of TCR beta chains, and an independent cohort replicated the association. In the study, 150 to 200 TCR beta chains were listed as associated with cytomegalovirus. In an earlier analysis of a few hundred of the donors, most TCR beta V segments were observed in productive rearrangements about 90% or about 30% of the time, broadly matching IMGT annotations. At a false discovery rate of 0.05, a later analysis linked some 18,000 TCR beta sequences to specific HLA alleles. Roughly 15 rarely observed V segments, including chromosome 9 orphons, were excluded from the earlier analysis of a few hundred of the donors because counts were too low. In vitro tests confirmed that a few of the cytomegalovirus-associated TCR beta chains recognize cytomegalovirus antigens. A cluster of highly shared sequence variants was judged likely to be a technical artifact of the sequencing pipeline. Because HLA typing was unavailable for some donors at each locus, only the typed subset was used in association tests. According to the authors, the approach could potentially be generalized to other disease states and immunological phenotypes. Compared with equally common non-associated chains, HLA-associated TCR beta chains in a later analysis were more clonally expanded and had lower generation probabilities. A later analysis reported that several top co-occurrence clusters appeared linked to parvovirus B19, influenza, CMV and Epstein-Barr virus. Sequencing depth was assumed to be roughly uniform across donors in the presence/absence analyses, though that assumption may not hold. The cohort was sequenced for TCR beta chains only, and without alpha or paired-chain data the features that could be detected were limited. The classifier was reported to diagnose cytomegalovirus status with high specificity and sensitivity in both the original and validation cohorts. Immune exposure information for the cohort was limited to CMV serostatus. A further reported finding was that TCR beta sequences accurately predicted the HLA-A and HLA-B alleles for most subjects in the first cohort. Some IMGT-functional V segments, including TRBV6-2 and TRBV6-3, could not be distinguished by the 87-base-pair reads and were therefore excluded.

The receptor chain draws on TRBV19 and TRBJ2-7, and 10 junctional nucleotides match TRBD1. Sequencing was performed on PBMCs. The receptor was derived from a male donor in good health and CMV-seropositive. The DNA sequence follows: TGTGCCAGTAGTTCCGCCTCTCCGGGACAGGGGTTATACGAGCAGTACTTC. It encodes CASSSASPGQGLYEQYF. The CDR3, completed at both ends by the reference TRBV19 and TRBJ2-7 genes, gives the full variable domain DGGITQSPKYLFRKEGQNVTLSCEQNLNHDAMYWYRQDPGQGLRLIYYSQIVNDFQKGDIAEGYSVSREKKESFPLTVTSAQKNPTAFYLCASSSASPGQGLYEQYFGPGTRLTVT.